This T cell receptor (beta chain) comes out of a study of blood T cell repertoires in COVID-19. The wider study: Spain, Italy and the United States supplied samples that represented acute and convalescent COVID-19.

Authors' processing steps: The authors estimated nucleated cell counts from reference gene primer amplification. Libraries were prepared by immunoSEQ multiplex PCR; TCRdb keeps only in-frame clonotypes and omits some of them. That table gives V, J and clone size, and the DNA gave D and trimming. This table has 200,000 or so clones, around 84% appearing once. The V and J ends lost 4 bases and 5 bases, in that order; junction bases with no gene match: 7. The length of the CDR3 is 17 residues. Per the germline V gene, CDR1 is KGHSH and CDR2 is LQKENI. V usage is TRBV18 and J usage is TRBJ2-1, with TRBD2 matching over 14 bases. The source material was peripheral blood. The source is a man between 45 and 60 years old with acute or convalescent COVID-19. In DNA form, the CDR3 reads TGTGCCAGCTCACAAACCGGACTAGCGGGGGGTAACAATGAGCAGTTCTTC. Protein: CASSQTGLAGGNNEQFF.